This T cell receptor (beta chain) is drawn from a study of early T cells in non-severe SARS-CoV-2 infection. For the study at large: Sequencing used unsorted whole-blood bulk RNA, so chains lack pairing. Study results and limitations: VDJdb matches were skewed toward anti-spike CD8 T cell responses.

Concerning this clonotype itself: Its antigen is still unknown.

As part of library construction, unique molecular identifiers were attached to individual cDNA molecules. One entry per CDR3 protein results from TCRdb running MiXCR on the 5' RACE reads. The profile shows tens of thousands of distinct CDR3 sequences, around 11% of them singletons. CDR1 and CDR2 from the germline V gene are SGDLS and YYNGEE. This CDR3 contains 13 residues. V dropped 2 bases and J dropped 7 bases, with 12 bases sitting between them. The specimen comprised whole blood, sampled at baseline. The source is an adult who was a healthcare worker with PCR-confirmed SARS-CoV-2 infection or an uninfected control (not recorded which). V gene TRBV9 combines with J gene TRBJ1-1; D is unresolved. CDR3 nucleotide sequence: TGTGCCAGCAGCGTGAGCGCGGGCCATGAAGCTTTCTTT. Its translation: CASSVSAGHEAFF.